The rows below give T cell receptor beta chains drawn from one sample of a study of beta chain features in type 1 diabetes. Profiled with immunoSEQ multiplex PCR; TCRdb holds only in-frame clones, not every one. The repertoire has roughly 150,000 clones, around 9.7% of them found once; the top ten carry under 0.85%. Sequences were obtained from central memory CD4+ T cells from blood. The receptors were sampled from a woman aged 25-40 years with type 1 diabetes. CDR3s include the opening cysteine and the closing phenylalanine or tryptophan. The D gene is left open where the match is weak. A row's size may be missing; if present it is once, few, many or a size class.

j_call v_call clone_size d_call cdr3_aa cdr3_nt
TRBJ1-1 TRBV5-6 . . CASSLGQDTEAFF TGTGCCAGCAGCTTGGGACAGGACACTGAAGCTTTCTTT
TRBJ2-5 TRBV9 few TRBD2 CASSVAAGGETQYF TGTGCCAGCAGCGTAGCCGCGGGAGGAGAGACCCAGTACTTC
TRBJ2-5 TRBV7-2 . . CASSPQETQYF TGTGCCAGCAGCCCTCAAGAGACCCAGTACTTC
TRBJ1-2 TRBV5-1 few TRBD1 CASNPGQLNYGYTF TGCGCCAGTAACCCGGGACAGCTTAACTATGGCTACACCTTC
TRBJ2-7 TRBV19 few . CASSIGQSYEQYF TGTGCCAGTAGTATTGGGCAGTCCTACGAGCAGTACTTC
TRBJ1-1 TRBV28 . TRBD1 CASSPTTGVVTEAFF TGTGCCAGCAGTCCGACGACAGGGGTTGTCACTGAAGCTTTCTTT
TRBJ2-1 TRBV18 few . CASSPLTGEDNEQFF TGTGCCAGCTCACCATTGACCGGAGAGGACAATGAGCAGTTCTTC
TRBJ2-7 TRBV5-6 . . CASSLNREIYEQYF TGTGCCAGCAGCTTAAACAGGGAAATCTACGAGCAGTACTTC
TRBJ2-5 TRBV29-1 . . CSVDPHSRVGETQYF TGCAGCGTTGATCCCCACTCGCGGGTCGGAGAGACCCAGTACTTC
TRBJ2-2 TRBV28 few . CASTTGNTGELFF TGTGCCAGCACAACAGGGAACACCGGGGAGCTGTTTTTT
TRBJ2-2 TRBV27 . . CASSLIESGELFF TGTGCCAGCAGTTTAATAGAGTCCGGGGAGCTGTTTTTT
TRBJ2-3 TRBV4-1 many TRBD2 CASRLAENTDTQYF TGCGCCAGCAGGCTAGCGGAGAACACAGATACGCAGTATTTT
TRBJ2-2 TRBV28 . . CASSSSTGLKSTGELFF TGTGCCAGCAGTTCCTCCACAGGGTTGAAAAGCACCGGGGAGCTGTTTTTT
TRBJ2-7 TRBV6-4 few TRBD2 CASNPPCGRPNYEQYF TGTGCCAGCAACCCCCCTTGCGGGAGGCCCAACTACGAGCAGTACTTC
TRBJ2-1 TRBV9 . . CASSNNPGNEQFF TGTGCCAGCAGTAACAACCCGGGGAATGAGCAGTTCTTC
TRBJ1-5 TRBV7-8 few . CASSLRQSNQPQHF TGTGCCAGCAGCCTGAGACAGTCCAATCAGCCCCAGCATTTT
TRBJ1-5 TRBV28 . . CASSPAGDQPQHF TGTGCCAGCAGTCCCGCCGGAGATCAGCCCCAGCATTTT
TRBJ2-7 TRBV7-3 . TRBD2 CASSPGTRSHEQYF TGTGCCAGCAGCCCCGGGACTAGAAGTCACGAGCAGTACTTC
TRBJ2-5 TRBV7-2 . . CASSLVIETQYF TGTGCCAGCAGCTTAGTAATAGAGACCCAGTACTTC
TRBJ2-7 TRBV4-1 few . CASSRPTRVDEQYF TGCGCCAGCAGCCGCCCCACTCGAGTGGACGAGCAGTACTTC
TRBJ1-5 TRBV5-6 many . CASSLRGGSNQPQHF TGTGCCAGCAGCTTGCGCGGAGGTAGCAATCAGCCCCAGCATTTT
TRBJ1-5 TRBV5-6 few . CASSLWQGINQPQHF TGTGCCAGCAGCTTGTGGCAGGGGATTAATCAGCCCCAGCATTTT
TRBJ2-3 TRBV6-5 few TRBD1 CASSYLRDRPDTQYF TGTGCCAGCAGTTACCTCCGGGACAGACCAGATACGCAGTATTTT
TRBJ1-4 TRBV25-1 few TRBD1 CASSEYVTGAEKLFF TGTGCCAGCAGTGAATATGTAACAGGGGCCGAAAAACTGTTTTTT
TRBJ2-2 TRBV30 few TRBD2 CAWSVTGGTGELFF TGTGCCTGGAGTGTAACGGGAGGAACCGGGGAGCTGTTTTTT
TRBJ2-2 TRBV28 . TRBD1 CASSLSGTGSRELFF TGTGCCAGCAGTTTATCCGGGACAGGGAGCCGGGAGCTGTTTTTT
TRBJ1-4 TRBV4-1 . . CASSQTDRGEKLFF TGCGCCAGCAGCCAAACGGACAGAGGGGAAAAACTGTTTTTT
TRBJ2-3 TRBV28 once TRBD1 CASSRTGVDTQYF TGTGCCAGCAGCCGGACAGGGGTGGATACGCAGTATTTT
TRBJ1-1 TRBV5-4 . . CASTMGGRTEAFF TGTGCCAGCACCATGGGGGGACGTACTGAAGCTTTCTTT
TRBJ1-4 TRBV4-2 few . CASSQGRDEKLFF TGTGCCAGCAGCCAAGGCAGGGATGAAAAACTGTTTTTT
TRBJ1-1 TRBV23-1 . . CASSQGYSGSDTEAFF TGCGCCAGCAGTCAAGGCTACAGCGGGTCGGACACTGAAGCTTTCTTT
TRBJ2-2 TRBV7-9 . . CASSPTIERTGELFF TGTGCCAGCAGCCCGACTATAGAAAGGACCGGGGAGCTGTTTTTT
TRBJ2-7 TRBV4-1 few TRBD2 CASSQDPTLAGRRTYEQYF TGCGCCAGCAGCCAAGATCCGACTTTAGCGGGACGCAGAACCTACGAGCAGTACTTC
TRBJ1-1 TRBV7-9 . TRBD1 CASSPLGQGAGTEAFF TGTGCCAGCAGCCCCCTGGGACAGGGGGCAGGTACTGAAGCTTTCTTT
TRBJ1-5 TRBV29-1 . . CTQNEGVFSNQPQHF TGCACCCAAAATGAGGGAGTGTTTAGCAATCAGCCCCAGCATTTT